The T cell receptor beta chain described here comes from a study of blood T cell repertoires in COVID-19. Turning to the study itself: The United States, Italy and Spain provided the acute and convalescent COVID-19 samples. The analysed material was cDNA or gDNA that came from T cells, B-cell-depleted T cells, or PBMCs.

Original processing notes: Reference gene primer amplification gave nucleated cell count estimates. The repertoire was sequenced with immunoSEQ multiplex PCR; TCRdb's copy has only in-frame clones and lacks some. The DNA was the basis for D and trimming; V, J and clone size are from that table. The table lists about 120,000 clones, 87% of them singletons. CDR1 KGHSH and CDR2 LQKENI come from the germline V gene. Trimming took off 6 bases at V and 4 bases at J, with 13 bases between the two ends. This CDR3 region has 14 residues. V and J are TRBV18 and TRBJ1-5; weak D call: TRBD1 (5 bases). The TCR originated in a human donor in a cohort sampled during active COVID-19. The sample comprised peripheral blood. This CDR3 is CASSLDSYNQPQHF. Written as DNA, the CDR3 is TGTGCCAGCTCCCTCGACAGCTATAATCAGCCCCAGCATTTT.